The 22 T cell receptor beta chains below come from one sample, sequenced in a study of blood T cell repertoires in COVID-19. Assay used: immunoSEQ multiplex PCR; TCRdb lists only in-frame clones, some missing. The sample lists about 160,000 clones, roughly 72% seen once, with less than 4.5% in the top ten. Material for sequencing was peripheral blood. The source is a woman over 75 with acute or convalescent COVID-19.

This chain joins TRBV7-2 and TRBJ2-3, with a tentative D call TRBD2 (6 bases). Trimming removed 3 bases from V and 4 bases from J, with 8 bases in between. The germline V gene has CDR1 SGHTA and CDR2 FQGNSA. This CDR3 is built from 13 residues. CDR3 in amino acids: CASSFGGSDTQYF. The CDR3 nucleotides read TGTGCCAGCAGCTTCGGAGGGTCAGATACGCAGTATTTT.

J is TRBJ2-7 and V is TRBV5-1; TRBD1 is a possible D gene (6 bases). V dropped 4 bases and J dropped 3 bases, with 14 bases sitting between them. CDR1 SGHRS and CDR2 YFSETQ come from the germline V gene. There are 14 residues in the CDR3. This CDR3 reads CASSAGDTYYEQYF. The DNA of the CDR3 is TGCGCCAGCAGCGCCGGGGACACGTACTACGAGCAGTACTTC.

The chain couples TRBV6-2 or TRBV6-3 to TRBJ1-2, with TRBD1 identical over 7 bases. With 5 bases clipped from V and 0 bases from J, the junction kept 0 bases outside the gene matches. The CDR3 covers 13 residues. CDR1 and CDR2 from the germline V gene are MNHEY and SVGEGT. CDR3 residues: CASSDRANYGYTF. The CDR3 nucleotides are TGTGCCAGCAGTGACAGGGCTAACTATGGCTACACCTTC.

This chain links TRBV6-2 or TRBV6-3 with TRBJ2-1; 8 nucleotides line up with TRBD2. CDR3 size: 16 residues. Germline loops: CDR1 MNHEY, CDR2 SVGEGT. After removal of 6 bases from V and 0 bases from J, the junction contained 7 bases not matched to a gene. In nucleotides, the CDR3 is TGTGCCAGCAGCCCCGGGAGGGGGAGCTCCTACAATGAGCAGTTCTTC. It translates to CASSPGRGSSYNEQFF.

The rearrangement joins TRBV9 to TRBJ2-7; possible D gene TRBD2, 6 bases. Trimming removed 3 bases at V and 7 bases at J, with 17 bases between. The CDR3 has 14 residues. Germline CDR1 reads SGDLS; CDR2 reads YYNGEE. CDR3 protein: CASSGGLSSREQYF. CDR3 bases: TGTGCCAGCAGCGGTGGACTATCCTCCAGGGAGCAGTACTTC.

The chain combines TRBV14 with TRBJ2-3; 7 bases line up with TRBD1. The germline V gene encodes CDR1 SGHDN and CDR2 FVKESK. After removal of 9 bases from V and 3 bases from J, the junction contained 6 bases not matched to a gene. The CDR3 is 13 residues long. CDR3 DNA sequence: TGTGCCAGTACAATACAGGGGACAGATACGCAGTATTTT. Its protein is CASTIQGTDTQYF.

This chain connects TRBV20-1 to TRBJ1-1; no definite D call. This CDR3 has 11 amino acids. CDR1 and CDR2 (germline): DFQATT, SNEGSKA (reference sequence). The ends were cut back, 7 bases at V and 4 bases at J, with 10 bases in the middle. CDR3 residues: CSGAMATEAFF. The DNA for the CDR3 is TGCAGTGGGGCTATGGCCACTGAAGCTTTCTTT.

The chain employs TRBV5-5 and TRBJ1-6, with 8 positions matching TRBD1. The germline gives CDR1 SGHKS, CDR2 YYEKEE (reference sequence). This CDR3 contains 15 residues. V shed 6 bases, J shed 9 bases, and the junction held 11 bases outside the gene matches. In DNA form, the CDR3 reads TGTGCCAGCACCAGCCAGGGGGCGCCAGGTTCACCCCTCCACTTT. It codes for CASTSQGAPGSPLHF. The variable domain in full, with the rest retrieved from reference TRBV5-5 and TRBJ1-6, is DAGVTQSPTHLIKTRGQQVTLRCSPISGHKSVSWYQQVLGQGPQFIFQYYEKEERGRGNFPDRFSARQFPNYSSELNVNALLLGDSALYLCASTSQGAPGSPLHFGNGTRLTVT.

The chain has TRBV27 and TRBJ2-1, with D tentatively TRBD1 (7 bases). In germline, CDR1 is MNHEY, CDR2 SMNVEV (reference sequence). The CDR3 runs to 22 residues. The V and J ends lost 6 bases and 4 bases respectively, with 37 bases between them. The CDR3 is CASRDLTIHRAHATGRYNEQFF. In nucleotides, the CDR3 is TGTGCCAGCAGGGACCTCACCATCCACAGAGCCCACGCGACAGGGAGGTACAATGAGCAGTTCTTC.

This clone was counted a single time. J is TRBJ1-1 and V is TRBV7-2, with D maybe TRBD1 (5 bases). Germline CDR1 reads SGHTA; CDR2 reads FQGNSA. This CDR3 is built from 14 residues. The V and J ends lost 3 bases and 0 bases respectively, with 8 bases between them. CDR3 in amino acids: CASSFQGLNTEAFF. The CDR3 nucleotides are TGTGCCAGCAGCTTTCAGGGTCTGAACACTGAAGCTTTCTTT.

This chain joins TRBV5-1 and TRBJ2-2; D is possibly TRBD2 (5 bases). V was cut by 4 bases and J by 4 bases, with 11 bases left in between. Germline CDR1 and CDR2: SGHRS and YFSETQ. The CDR3 has 14 residues. CDR3 region: CASSVQTSTGELFF. CDR3 nucleotide sequence: TGCGCCAGCAGCGTCCAAACTAGCACCGGGGAGCTGTTTTTT.

Only a few counts were recorded for this clone. The chain employs TRBV11-2 and TRBJ1-1; D possibly corresponds to TRBD1 (5 bases). The CDR3 spans 14 residues. Per germline, CDR1 SGHAT and CDR2 FQNNGV. Between the trimmed V and J ends, which lost 4 bases and 0 bases, there was a span of 9 bases. CDR3 sequence reads: CASSSRVMNTEAFF. The CDR3 DNA reads TGTGCCAGCAGCTCCAGGGTAATGAACACTGAAGCTTTCTTT.

This clone was detected ten times or more. This chain joins TRBV3-1 (or the pseudogene TRBV3-2) and TRBJ1-2; D possibly corresponds to TRBD1 (5 bases). Trimming removed 1 base from V and 6 bases from J, with 18 bases in between. The CDR3 has 16 residues. Germline lookup yields CDR1 LGHDT and CDR2 YNNKEL (reference sequence). Here the CDR3 DNA reads TGTGCCAGCAGCCAAGGCATCTCGGCCACAGGCGATGGCTACACCTTC. It translates to CASSQGISATGDGYTF.

J is TRBJ2-1 and V is TRBV5-1; possibly TRBD1 for D (6 bases). The germline CDR1 and CDR2 sequences are SGHRS and YFSETQ. The CDR3 sequence is 13 residues long. Deletions cut 4 bases from V and 8 bases from J, with 13 bases between. The CDR3 here is CASSLIGGYEQFF. CDR3 nucleotides: TGCGCCAGCAGCCTAATAGGGGGATATGAGCAGTTCTTC.

The rearrangement links TRBV30 to TRBJ1-5; 8 bases align to TRBD1. CDR1 is GTSNPN and CDR2 is SVGIG in the germline V gene (reference sequence). The ends lost 1 base at V and 2 bases at J; junction bases unmatched: 1. The CDR3 loop spans 14 amino acids. The CDR3 is CAWSAGQGNQPQHF. The CDR3 DNA is TGTGCCTGGAGTGCGGGACAGGGCAATCAGCCCCAGCATTTT.

V is TRBV19 and J is TRBJ2-1, with 7 bases that match TRBD1. The V gene's germline CDR1 is LNHDA and CDR2 SQIVND (reference sequence). The CDR3 loop spans 17 amino acids. V gave up 5 bases and J gave up 7 bases; unmatched junction bases: 17. CDR3 residues: CASSLSSHGQARNEQFF. CDR3 coding DNA: TGTGCCAGTAGTCTCAGCTCCCATGGACAGGCCCGGAATGAGCAGTTCTTC. Full variable domain (missing parts from reference TRBV19 and TRBJ2-1): DGGITQSPKYLFRKEGQNVTLSCEQNLNHDAMYWYRQDPGQGLRLIYYSQIVNDFQKGDIAEGYSVSREKKESFPLTVTSAQKNPTAFYLCASSLSSHGQARNEQFFGPGTRLTVL.

The chain links TRBV6-1 to TRBJ1-2; TRBD1 matches at 7 bases. The V gene's germline CDR1 is MNHNS and CDR2 SASEGT. With 2 bases clipped from V and 7 bases from J, the junction kept 7 bases outside the gene matches. This CDR3 region has 14 residues. The CDR3 DNA is TGTGCCAGCAGTGAAAGTTACAGGGGTCGTGGCTACACCTTC. This sequence encodes CASSESYRGRGYTF.

Concerning this clone itself: Germline and junction disagree at one end, which may indicate a read error. V gene TRBV20-1 combines with J gene TRBJ1-4; D may be TRBD1 (5 bases). The CDR3 sequence is 10 residues long. In germline, CDR1 is DFQATT, CDR2 SNEGSKA (reference sequence). CDR3: CSASHTGDIF. The CDR3 DNA reads TGCAGTGCCAGCCATACAGGAGATATATTT.

This chain joins TRBV27 and TRBJ1-2; TRBD1 agrees at 9 bases. In germline, CDR1 is MNHEY, CDR2 SMNVEV (reference sequence). The J segment lost 0 bases and the V segment lost 6 bases, leaving 5 bases of the junction unmatched. This CDR3 has 15 residues. The CDR3: CASRPRDRANYGYTF. The CDR3 DNA follows: TGTGCCAGCAGACCTCGGGACAGGGCTAACTATGGCTACACCTTC.

The rearrangement joins TRBV15 to TRBJ1-2; 9 bases line up with TRBD1. The J segment lost 6 bases and the V segment lost 2 bases, leaving 4 bases of the junction unmatched. Germline V CDR1 and CDR2: LNHNV, YYDKDF (reference sequence). This CDR3 has 14 residues. Here the CDR3 DNA reads TGTGCCACCAGCAGAAATGGACAGGGGCATGGCTACACCTTC. This sequence encodes CATSRNGQGHGYTF.

This chain joins TRBV6-2 or TRBV6-3 and TRBJ2-2, with D tentatively TRBD2 (6 bases). Germline V lookup: CDR1 MNHEY, CDR2 SVGEGT. The CDR3 loop spans 14 amino acids. V lost 6 bases and J lost 6, with 14 bases in between. CDR3 residues: CASSPHGEAGELFF. CDR3 nucleotides: TGTGCCAGCAGCCCCCACGGGGAGGCCGGGGAGCTGTTTTTT.

The chain is built from TRBV6-2 or TRBV6-3 and TRBJ1-5; D remains ambiguous. The length of the CDR3 is 16 residues. Per the germline V gene, CDR1 is MNHEY and CDR2 is SVGEGT. The V end was cut by 6 bases, the J end by 3 bases, with 18 bases between. The CDR3 here is CASSSAGYPHNQPQHF. In DNA, the CDR3 is TGTGCCAGCAGCTCCGCAGGTTACCCCCACAATCAGCCCCAGCATTTT.